These 27 T cell receptor beta chains came from one sample sequenced in a study of siplizumab effects on memory and regulatory T cells. Repertoires were generated with immunoSEQ multiplex PCR, while TCRdb's copy carries only in-frame clones and drops some. The table records under 100,000 clones, about 87% of them present only once. The sample was Tregs sorted from blood. These receptors all come from a human donor in good health.

J is TRBJ2-1 and V is TRBV4-2; TRBD2 matches 8 bases. The V gene's germline CDR1 is LGHNA and CDR2 YNFKEQ. The CDR3 has 17 amino acids. The trim removed 4 bases at V and 0 bases at J, leaving 8 bases unmatched. The CDR3 here is CASSPHTSGGSYNEQFF. As DNA, the CDR3 is TGTGCCAGCAGCCCACATACTAGCGGTGGCTCCTACAATGAGCAGTTCTTC.

The CDR3 DNA sequence: TGTGCCAGCAGCTTAGCTGATATGACAGGGACCTACGAGCAGTACTTC. Translation gives CASSLADMTGTYEQYF. The rearrangement uses TRBV11-2 and TRBJ2-7, with 7 positions matching TRBD1. Germline CDR1 SGHAT, CDR2 FQNNGV. The CDR3 is 16 residues long. V was clipped by 1 base and J by 2 bases; unmatched bases: 8.

The rearrangement links TRBV5-1 to TRBJ2-7; 9 nucleotides agree with TRBD1. Germline V CDR1 and CDR2: SGHRS, YFSETQ. The V segment lost 1 base and the J segment 6 bases; nucleotides outside the gene matches: 5. The CDR3 loop spans 14 amino acids. The CDR3 loop reads CASSLTLTGGEQYF. CDR3 in DNA: TGCGCCAGCAGCTTGACACTGACAGGGGGCGAGCAGTACTTC.

This chain uses TRBV6-6 with TRBJ1-2; D is uncertain. CDR3 size: 14 residues. Germline lookup yields CDR1 MNHNY and CDR2 SVGAGI (reference sequence). V gave up 0 bases and J gave up 3 bases, with 8 bases separating them. CDR3 in amino acids: CASSYSGRDYGYTF. Here the CDR3 DNA reads TGTGCCAGCAGTTACTCGGGAAGGGACTATGGCTACACCTTC.

The chain has TRBV6-5 and TRBJ2-3, with 7 bases that match TRBD1. J gave up 9 bases and V 6 bases, and 6 bases lay outside the gene matches. Germline V CDR1 and CDR2: MNHEY, SVGAGI. The CDR3 sequence is 12 residues long. The CDR3 region has the DNA TGTGCCAGCAGCCTAACAGGGGACACGCAGTATTTT. It specifies CASSLTGDTQYF.

The sample holds a few counts of this clone. V gene TRBV5-1 combines with J gene TRBJ1-2, with 8 bases matching TRBD1. The germline gives CDR1 SGHRS, CDR2 YFSETQ. V shed 4 bases and J 4 bases; nucleotides not matched to a gene: 6. The CDR3 totals 14 residues. CDR3 loop: CASSRSGGLYGYTF. The CDR3 DNA reads TGCGCCAGCAGCCGTTCAGGGGGCCTCTATGGCTACACCTTC.

V gene TRBV10-3 combines with J gene TRBJ1-1; D gene ambiguous. The CDR3 length is 13 residues. With 8 bases removed from V and 4 bases from J, the gap between germline ends came to 14 bases. Germline V gene data show CDR1 as ENHRY and CDR2 as SYGVKD. The CDR3 region has the DNA TGTGCCATCCGCGGGGAGGTATTCACTGAAGCTTTCTTT. Encoded protein: CAIRGEVFTEAFF.

This rearrangement joins TRBV2 to TRBJ1-2; 7 bases align to TRBD1. The trim removed 8 bases at V and 5 bases at J, leaving 11 bases unmatched. Germline V CDR1 and CDR2: SNHLY, FYNNEI. This CDR3 is 14 amino acids long. The CDR3 region has the DNA TGTGCCAGCCAGCTGAGGGACAGCTATTATGGCTACACCTTC. Its protein is CASQLRDSYYGYTF.

This chain's CDR3 is CASSFVQWGTDTQYF. In nucleotides, the CDR3 is TGTGCCAGTAGCTTCGTTCAGTGGGGCACAGATACGCAGTATTTT. This chain uses TRBV19 with TRBJ2-3, with D unclear. The germline V and J ends were trimmed by 6 bases and 1 base, with 14 bases remaining between them. The CDR3 runs 15 residues. Looked up from germline, CDR1 is LNHDA and CDR2 is SQIVND (reference sequence).

This chain connects TRBV7-2 to TRBJ2-3; D is uncertain. V dropped 3 bases and J dropped 0 bases, with 7 bases sitting between them. CDR1 and CDR2 (germline): SGHTA, FQGNSA. The CDR3 totals 14 residues. DNA for the CDR3: TGTGCCAGCAGCTTTCGGGTTAGCACAGATACGCAGTATTTT. Translating it yields CASSFRVSTDTQYF.

The V call is TRBV6-1, the J call TRBJ2-1; D perhaps matches TRBD2 (5 bases). Per the germline V gene, CDR1 is MNHNS and CDR2 is SASEGT. The V end was cut by 9 bases, the J end by 5 bases, with 11 bases between. The CDR3 runs to 12 residues. CDR3 region: CASTGMNNEQFF. CDR3 DNA: TGTGCCAGTACCGGGATGAACAATGAGCAGTTCTTC.

The rearrangement joins TRBV5-1 to TRBJ2-5, with 7 bases lining up with TRBD1. With 0 bases clipped from V and 5 bases from J, the junction kept 4 bases outside the gene matches. Germline loops: CDR1 SGHRS, CDR2 YFSETQ. The CDR3 runs to 14 residues. This CDR3 is CASSLEGGRETQYF. CDR3 bases: TGCGCCAGCAGCTTGGAAGGGGGCCGGGAGACCCAGTACTTC.

The V call is TRBV5-1, the J call TRBJ2-7; tentative D call: TRBD1 (5 bases). V gave up 3 bases and J gave up 0 bases, with 16 bases separating them. The CDR3 consists of 16 residues. Per the germline V gene, CDR1 is SGHRS and CDR2 is YFSETQ. The CDR3 DNA sequence: TGCGCCAGCAGCTCGGGTAGACAGAAGCACTCCTACGAGCAGTACTTC. Its translation: CASSSGRQKHSYEQYF.

The CDR3 loop reads CASSYYTGELFF. The CDR3 nucleotides read TGTGCCAGCAGTTACTACACCGGGGAGCTGTTTTTT. J is TRBJ2-2 and V is TRBV6-6; D is unresolved. This CDR3 contains 12 residues. CDR1 and CDR2 from the germline V gene are MNHNY and SVGAGI (reference sequence). The ends were cut back, 1 base at V and 3 bases at J, with 0 bases in the middle.

The chain recombines TRBV9 with TRBJ2-2, with 9 bases matching TRBD1. Germline-derived CDR1 and CDR2 are SGDLS and YYNGEE. J lost 5 bases, V lost 3 bases, and 11 bases had no gene match. CDR3 length: 17 amino acids. The CDR3 nucleotides read TGTGCCAGCAGCGCCTCGGACAGGGGATATTGGACCGGGGAGCTGTTTTTT. It codes for CASSASDRGYWTGELFF.

The genes are TRBV5-1 and TRBJ2-7, with D possibly being TRBD1 or TRBD2 (5 bases each). From germline, CDR1 is SGHRS and CDR2 YFSETQ. Trimming stripped 0 bases from V and 0 bases from J, with 13 bases between. CDR3 length: 16 residues. CDR3 amino acids: CASSLESGRNSYEQYF. DNA of the CDR3: TGCGCCAGCAGCTTGGAATCGGGACGGAACTCCTACGAGCAGTACTTC.

The chain employs TRBV5-1 and TRBJ1-3; 7 bases line up with TRBD1. The CDR3 length is 15 residues. Germline V gives CDR1 SGHRS, CDR2 YFSETQ. The V segment lost 5 bases and the J segment 2 bases; nucleotides outside the gene matches: 7. The CDR3 bases are TGCGCCAGCAGACAGACAGGGATAACTGGAAACACCATATATTTT. Its protein product is CASRQTGITGNTIYF. The full variable domain, in which reference TRBV5-1 and TRBJ1-3 provide the parts outside the CDR3, is KAGVTQTPRYLIKTRGQQVTLSCSPISGHRSVSWYQQTPGQGLQFLFEYFSETQRNKGNFPGRFSGRQFSNSRSEMNVSTLELGDSALYLCASRQTGITGNTIYFGEGSWLTVV.

This chain links TRBV7-9 with TRBJ1-5; 8 bases agree with TRBD1. Germline V CDR1 and CDR2: SEHNR, FQNEAQ (reference sequence). V was clipped by 1 base and J by 1 base; unmatched bases: 6. The CDR3 extends over 17 amino acids. In DNA, the CDR3 is TGTGCCAGCAGCTTAGGACAGGGGATCGTCAGCAATCAGCCCCAGCATTTT. Its protein product is CASSLGQGIVSNQPQHF.

Points on this clone: The DNA is omitted, as the CDR3 cannot be located on it reliably, and the CDR3 follows TCRdb's listing. The rearrangement joins TRBV5-1 to TRBJ2-4; TRBD2, the table's D call, lacks a check against the DNA. The CDR3 totals 13 residues, both ends included. Germline CDR1 is SGHRS and CDR2 is YFSETQ. The CDR3 is CASSFGPGNIQYF.

This clone has a single count. The chain has TRBV19 and TRBJ2-1; the D gene is possibly TRBD1 (5 bases). The germline gives CDR1 LNHDA, CDR2 SQIVND (reference sequence). The CDR3 has 15 amino acids. The V end lost 5 bases, the J end lost 4 bases, and 15 bases lay between the germline ends. CDR3 DNA sequence: TGTGCCAGTAGTCCCCGACAGATACAATACAATGAGCAGTTCTTC. Translation: CASSPRQIQYNEQFF.

The chain is built from TRBV19 and TRBJ1-5; D remains ambiguous. Germline loops: CDR1 LNHDA, CDR2 SQIVND (reference sequence). The V gene lost 3 bases and the J gene lost 3 bases, with 9 bases spanning the gap. CDR3 size: 14 residues. The chain's CDR3 is CASSIAGFNQPQHF. The CDR3 DNA is TGTGCCAGTAGTATCGCAGGTTTCAATCAGCCCCAGCATTTT.

The chain links TRBV19 to TRBJ1-5; unclear D gene. V was trimmed by 4 bases and J by 1 base, leaving 17 bases between them. This CDR3 comprises 17 residues. Germline CDR1 reads LNHDA; CDR2 reads SQIVND (reference sequence). CDR3 in amino acids: CASSRWETGESNQPQHF. CDR3 coding DNA: TGTGCCAGTAGTAGGTGGGAGACCGGGGAGAGCAATCAGCCCCAGCATTTT.

CDR3 DNA sequence: TGTGCCAGCAGCGTAGGGACTAGCGGGGAGACCCAGTACTTC. Translation gives CASSVGTSGETQYF. The genes are TRBV9 and TRBJ2-5; 11 positions match TRBD2. V dropped 0 bases and J dropped 5; count of bases not matched to a gene: 0. Germline loops: CDR1 SGDLS, CDR2 YYNGEE. The CDR3 runs 14 residues.

The chain employs TRBV4-1 and TRBJ2-1, with D uncertain. V gave up 4 bases and J gave up 5 bases, with 9 bases separating them. Per the germline V gene, CDR1 is MGHRA and CDR2 is YSYEKL. CDR3 size: 13 residues. CDR3 nucleotide sequence: TGCGCCAGCAGCCGCCTCCCGAACAATGAGCAGTTCTTC. It is translated as CASSRLPNNEQFF.

The chain employs TRBV7-2 and TRBJ2-5, with 9 bases that match TRBD2. Trimming took 0 bases from V and 5 from J; bases not matched to a gene: 7. The CDR3 is 16 amino acids. Germline lookup yields CDR1 SGHTA and CDR2 FQGNSA. Here the CDR3 DNA reads TGTGCCAGCAGCTTAGCGGGCGGGGGGGCCGTGGAGACCCAGTACTTC. It encodes CASSLAGGGAVETQYF. Full variable domain (rest looked up from reference TRBV7-2 and TRBJ2-5): GAGVSQSPSNKVTEKGKDVELRCDPISGHTALYWYRQSLGQGLEFLIYFQGNSAPDKSGLPSDRFSAERTGGSVSTLTIQRTQQEDSAVYLCASSLAGGGAVETQYFGPGTRLLVL.

The genes are TRBV20-1 and TRBJ2-7; D unclear. V lost 6 bases and J lost 11, with 17 bases in between. The CDR3 spans 11 residues. Germline values: CDR1 DFQATT, CDR2 SNEGSKA (reference sequence). CDR3 DNA sequence: TGCAGTGCCTCTCAGCAGGCAGTGGAGTACTTC. Protein: CSASQQAVEYF.

The chain joins TRBV12-2 to TRBJ2-7; the table names TRBD2, a call not compared with the DNA. TRBV12-2 is assigned pseudogene status. The CDR3 totals 15 residues. In DNA, the CDR3 is TGTGCAAGTCGCTTAGAAGGGAGACACACCTACGAGCAGTACTTC. Translating gives CASRLEGRHTYEQYF.